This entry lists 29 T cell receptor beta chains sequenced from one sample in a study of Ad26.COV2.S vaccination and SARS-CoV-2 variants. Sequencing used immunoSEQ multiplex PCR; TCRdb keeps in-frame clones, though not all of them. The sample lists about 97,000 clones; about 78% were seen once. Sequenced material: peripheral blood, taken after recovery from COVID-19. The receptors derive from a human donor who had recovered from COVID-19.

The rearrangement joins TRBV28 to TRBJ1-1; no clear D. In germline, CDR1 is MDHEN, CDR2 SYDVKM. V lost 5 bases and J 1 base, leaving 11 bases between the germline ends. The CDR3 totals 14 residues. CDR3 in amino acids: CASSLSRANTEAFF. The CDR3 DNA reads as TGTGCCAGCAGTCTCTCCAGAGCGAACACTGAAGCTTTCTTT.

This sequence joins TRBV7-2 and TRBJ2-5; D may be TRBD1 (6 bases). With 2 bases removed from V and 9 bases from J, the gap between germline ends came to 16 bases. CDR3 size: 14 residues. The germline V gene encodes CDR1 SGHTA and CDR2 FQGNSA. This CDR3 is CASSLNQISGAQYF. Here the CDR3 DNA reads TGTGCCAGCAGCTTAAACCAGATCTCAGGGGCCCAGTACTTC. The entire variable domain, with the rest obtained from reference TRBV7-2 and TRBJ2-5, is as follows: GAGVSQSPSNKVTEKGKDVELRCDPISGHTALYWYRQSLGQGLEFLIYFQGNSAPDKSGLPSDRFSAERTGGSVSTLTIQRTQQEDSAVYLCASSLNQISGAQYFGPGTRLLVL.

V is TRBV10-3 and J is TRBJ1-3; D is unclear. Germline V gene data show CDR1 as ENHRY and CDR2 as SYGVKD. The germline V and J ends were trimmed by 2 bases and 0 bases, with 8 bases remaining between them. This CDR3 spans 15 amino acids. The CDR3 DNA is TGTGCCATCAGTGAGCTGGGGTTCTCTGGAAACACCATATATTTT. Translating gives CAISELGFSGNTIYF.

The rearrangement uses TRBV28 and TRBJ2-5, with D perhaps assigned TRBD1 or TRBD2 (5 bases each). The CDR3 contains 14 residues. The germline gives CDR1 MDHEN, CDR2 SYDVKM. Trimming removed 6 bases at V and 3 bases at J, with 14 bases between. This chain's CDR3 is CASSLTRTKETQYF. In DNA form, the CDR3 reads TGTGCCAGCAGCCTTACTAGGACAAAAGAGACCCAGTACTTC. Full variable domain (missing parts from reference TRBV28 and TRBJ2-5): DVKVTQSSRYLVKRTGEKVFLECVQDMDHENMFWYRQDPGLGLRLIYFSYDVKMKEKGDIPEGYSVSREKKERFSLILESASTNQTSMYLCASSLTRTKETQYFGPGTRLLVL.

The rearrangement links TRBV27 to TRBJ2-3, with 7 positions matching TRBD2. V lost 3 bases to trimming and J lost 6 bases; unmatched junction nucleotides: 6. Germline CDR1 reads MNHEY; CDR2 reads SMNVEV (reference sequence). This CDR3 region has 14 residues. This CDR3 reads CASSFLGGVDTQYF. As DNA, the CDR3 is TGTGCCAGCAGTTTTTTGGGGGGGGTTGATACGCAGTATTTT.

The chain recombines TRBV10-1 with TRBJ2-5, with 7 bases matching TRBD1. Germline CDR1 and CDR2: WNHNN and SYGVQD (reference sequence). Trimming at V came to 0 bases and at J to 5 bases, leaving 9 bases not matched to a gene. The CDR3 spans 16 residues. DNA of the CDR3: TGCGCCAGCAGTGAGTCGGGTGGTAGGGGGCTGGAGACCCAGTACTTC. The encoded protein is CASSESGGRGLETQYF.

The CDR3 sequence: CASSTSGGADTQYF. The CDR3 bases are TGTGCCAGCTCGACTAGCGGGGGGGCGGATACGCAGTATTTT. The chain combines TRBV19 with TRBJ2-3; TRBD2 matches at 14 bases. V lost 9 bases, J lost 6 bases, and 5 bases stayed unmatched. CDR1 LNHDA and CDR2 SQIVND come from the germline V gene (reference sequence). CDR3 size: 14 residues. Using reference TRBV19 and TRBJ2-3 for the parts outside the CDR3, the full variable domain is DGGITQSPKYLFRKEGQNVTLSCEQNLNHDAMYWYRQDPGQGLRLIYYSQIVNDFQKGDIAEGYSVSREKKESFPLTVTSAQKNPTAFYLCASSTSGGADTQYFGPGTRLTVL.

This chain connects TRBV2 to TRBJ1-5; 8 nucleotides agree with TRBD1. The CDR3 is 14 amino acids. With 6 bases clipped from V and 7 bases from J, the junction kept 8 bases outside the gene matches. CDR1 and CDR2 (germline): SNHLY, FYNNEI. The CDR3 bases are TGTGCCAGCAGCCAACAGGGGGTTGGACAGCCCCAGCATTTT. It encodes CASSQQGVGQPQHF.

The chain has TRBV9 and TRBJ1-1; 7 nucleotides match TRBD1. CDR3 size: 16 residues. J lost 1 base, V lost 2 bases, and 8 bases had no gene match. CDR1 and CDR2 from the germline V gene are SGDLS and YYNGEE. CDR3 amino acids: CASSVLSGGTNTEAFF. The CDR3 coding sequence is TGTGCCAGCAGCGTGCTTTCAGGGGGAACGAACACTGAAGCTTTCTTT.

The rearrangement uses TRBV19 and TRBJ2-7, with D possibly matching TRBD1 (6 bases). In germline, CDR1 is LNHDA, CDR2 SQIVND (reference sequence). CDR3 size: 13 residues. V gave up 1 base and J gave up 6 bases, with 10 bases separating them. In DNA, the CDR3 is TGTGCCAGTAGTATAGCGGACAGACGCGAGCAGTACTTC. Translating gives CASSIADRREQYF.

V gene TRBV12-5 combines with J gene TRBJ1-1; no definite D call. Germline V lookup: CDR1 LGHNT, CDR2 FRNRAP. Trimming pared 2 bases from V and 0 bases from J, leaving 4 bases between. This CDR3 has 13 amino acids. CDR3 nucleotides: TGTGCTAGTGGTTTGATGGTGAACACTGAAGCTTTCTTT. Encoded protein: CASGLMVNTEAFF.

CDR3 bases: TGTGCCAGCAGCTTCGACAGGGGCGGCGGCTACACCTTC. Encoded protein: CASSFDRGGGYTF. The chain joins TRBV7-2 to TRBJ1-2; TRBD1 matches at 8 bases. The V gene's germline CDR1 is SGHTA and CDR2 FQGNSA. V was pared by 3 bases and J by 8 bases, with 5 bases of the junction left unmatched. This CDR3 has 13 residues.

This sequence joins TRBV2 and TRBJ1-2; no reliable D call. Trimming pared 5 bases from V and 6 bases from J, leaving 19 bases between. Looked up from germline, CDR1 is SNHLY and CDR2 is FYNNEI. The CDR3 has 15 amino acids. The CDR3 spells CASSPDTAGIHGYTF. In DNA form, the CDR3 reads TGTGCCAGCAGTCCAGATACGGCGGGAATTCATGGCTACACCTTC.

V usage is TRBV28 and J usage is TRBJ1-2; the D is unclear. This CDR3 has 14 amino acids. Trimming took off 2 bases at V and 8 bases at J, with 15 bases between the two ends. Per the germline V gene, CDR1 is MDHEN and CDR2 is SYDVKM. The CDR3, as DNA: TGTGCCAGCAGTTTAATTCCGGCAGGCGGCGGCTACACCTTC. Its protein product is CASSLIPAGGGYTF.

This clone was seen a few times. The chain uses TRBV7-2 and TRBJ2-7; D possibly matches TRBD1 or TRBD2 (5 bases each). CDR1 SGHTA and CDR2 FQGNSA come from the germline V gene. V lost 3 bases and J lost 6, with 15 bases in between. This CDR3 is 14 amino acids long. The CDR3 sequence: CASSFRGRWGEQYF. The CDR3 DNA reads TGTGCCAGCAGCTTCCGGGGACGATGGGGCGAGCAGTACTTC.

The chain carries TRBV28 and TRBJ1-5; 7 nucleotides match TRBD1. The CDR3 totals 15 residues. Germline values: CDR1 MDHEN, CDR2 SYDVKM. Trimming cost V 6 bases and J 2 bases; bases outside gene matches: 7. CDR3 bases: TGTGCCAGCAGAACACAGGGGCTGGGCAATCAGCCCCAGCATTTT. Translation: CASRTQGLGNQPQHF.

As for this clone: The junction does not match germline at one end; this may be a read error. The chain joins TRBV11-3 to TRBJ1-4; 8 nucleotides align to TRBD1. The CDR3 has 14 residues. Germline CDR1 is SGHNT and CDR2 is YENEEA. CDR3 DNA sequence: TGTGCCAGCGTCGATGCCAGGGGGCTGGGAAAAACTGTTTTT. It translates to CASVDARGLGKTVF.

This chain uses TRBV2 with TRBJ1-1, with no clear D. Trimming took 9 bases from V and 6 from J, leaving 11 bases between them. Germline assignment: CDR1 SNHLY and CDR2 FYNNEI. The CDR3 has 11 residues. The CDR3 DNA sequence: TGTGCCAGTACAGTGCCATCTGAAGCTTTCTTT. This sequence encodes CASTVPSEAFF.

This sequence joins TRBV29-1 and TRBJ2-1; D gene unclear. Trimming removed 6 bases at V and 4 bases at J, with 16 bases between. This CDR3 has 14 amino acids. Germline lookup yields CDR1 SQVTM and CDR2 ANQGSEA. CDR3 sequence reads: CSVLGESKYNEQFF. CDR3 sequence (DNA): TGCAGCGTCCTCGGAGAATCCAAATACAATGAGCAGTTCTTC.

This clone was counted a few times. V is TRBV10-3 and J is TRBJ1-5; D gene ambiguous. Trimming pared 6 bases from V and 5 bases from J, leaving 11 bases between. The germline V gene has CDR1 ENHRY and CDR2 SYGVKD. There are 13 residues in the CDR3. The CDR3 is CAIRSGLDQPQHF. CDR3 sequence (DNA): TGTGCCATCAGGTCTGGGCTCGATCAGCCCCAGCATTTT.

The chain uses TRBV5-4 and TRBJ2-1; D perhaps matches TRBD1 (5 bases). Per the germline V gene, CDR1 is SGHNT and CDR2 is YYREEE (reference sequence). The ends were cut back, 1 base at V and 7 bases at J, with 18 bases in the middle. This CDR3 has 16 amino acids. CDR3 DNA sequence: TGTGCCAGCAGCTTGCGACAGTCCAATTTAGCTAATGAGCAGTTCTTC. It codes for CASSLRQSNLANEQFF.

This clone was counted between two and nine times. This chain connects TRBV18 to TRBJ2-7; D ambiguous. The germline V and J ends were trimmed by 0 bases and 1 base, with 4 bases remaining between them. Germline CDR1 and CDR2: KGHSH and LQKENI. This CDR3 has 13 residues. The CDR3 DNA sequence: TGTGCCAGCTCACCACCGGGTTCCTACGAGCAGTACTTC. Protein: CASSPPGSYEQYF.

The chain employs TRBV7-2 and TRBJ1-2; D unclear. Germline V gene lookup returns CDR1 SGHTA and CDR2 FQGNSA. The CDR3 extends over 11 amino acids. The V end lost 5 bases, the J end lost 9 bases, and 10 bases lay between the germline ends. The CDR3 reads CASSPSRSYTF. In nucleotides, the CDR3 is TGTGCCAGCAGCCCCAGTCGGAGCTACACCTTC.

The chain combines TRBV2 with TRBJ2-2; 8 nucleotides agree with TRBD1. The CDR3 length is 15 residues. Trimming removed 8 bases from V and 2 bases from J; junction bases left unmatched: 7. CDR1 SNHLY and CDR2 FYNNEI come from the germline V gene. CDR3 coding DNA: TGTGCCAGCGGTCCAGGGGGCAAAAACACCGGGGAGCTGTTTTTT. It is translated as CASGPGGKNTGELFF.

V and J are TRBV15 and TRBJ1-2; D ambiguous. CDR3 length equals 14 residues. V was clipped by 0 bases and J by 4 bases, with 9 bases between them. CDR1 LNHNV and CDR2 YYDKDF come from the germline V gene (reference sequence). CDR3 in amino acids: CATSRDKDGYGYTF. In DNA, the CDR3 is TGTGCCACCAGCAGAGATAAGGACGGCTATGGCTACACCTTC.

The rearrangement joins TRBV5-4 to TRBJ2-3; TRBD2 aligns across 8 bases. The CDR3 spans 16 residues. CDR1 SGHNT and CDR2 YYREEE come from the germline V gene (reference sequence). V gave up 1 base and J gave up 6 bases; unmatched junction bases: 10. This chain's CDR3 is CASSLQATSVPDTQYF. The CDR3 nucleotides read TGTGCCAGCAGCTTGCAGGCGACTAGCGTACCGGATACGCAGTATTTT.

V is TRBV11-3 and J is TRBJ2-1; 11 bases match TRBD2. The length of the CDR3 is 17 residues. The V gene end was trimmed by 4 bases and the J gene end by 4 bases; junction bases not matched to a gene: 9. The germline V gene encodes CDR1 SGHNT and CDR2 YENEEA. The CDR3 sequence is CASSSPSLAGGYNEQFF. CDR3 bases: TGTGCCAGCAGCTCCCCGTCTTTAGCGGGGGGGTACAATGAGCAGTTCTTC. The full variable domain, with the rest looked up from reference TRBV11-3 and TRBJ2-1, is EAGVVQSPRYKIIEKKQPVAFWCNPISGHNTLYWYLQNLGQGPELLIRYENEEAVDDSQLPKDRFSAERLKGVDSTLKIQPAELGDSAVYLCASSSPSLAGGYNEQFFGPGTRLTVL.

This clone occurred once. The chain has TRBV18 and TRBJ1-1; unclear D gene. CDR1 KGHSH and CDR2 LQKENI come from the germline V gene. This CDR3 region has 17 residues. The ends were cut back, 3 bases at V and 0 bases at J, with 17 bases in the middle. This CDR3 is CASSPSQLGPMNTEAFF. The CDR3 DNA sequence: TGTGCCAGCTCACCTTCACAACTTGGGCCCATGAACACTGAAGCTTTCTTT.

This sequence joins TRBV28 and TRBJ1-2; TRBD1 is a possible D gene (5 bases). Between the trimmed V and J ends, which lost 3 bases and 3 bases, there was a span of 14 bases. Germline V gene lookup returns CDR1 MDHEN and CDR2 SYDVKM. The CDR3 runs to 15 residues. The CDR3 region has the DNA TGTGCCAGCAGTTTCCCCGGCAGGGCCGACTATGGCTACACCTTC. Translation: CASSFPGRADYGYTF.